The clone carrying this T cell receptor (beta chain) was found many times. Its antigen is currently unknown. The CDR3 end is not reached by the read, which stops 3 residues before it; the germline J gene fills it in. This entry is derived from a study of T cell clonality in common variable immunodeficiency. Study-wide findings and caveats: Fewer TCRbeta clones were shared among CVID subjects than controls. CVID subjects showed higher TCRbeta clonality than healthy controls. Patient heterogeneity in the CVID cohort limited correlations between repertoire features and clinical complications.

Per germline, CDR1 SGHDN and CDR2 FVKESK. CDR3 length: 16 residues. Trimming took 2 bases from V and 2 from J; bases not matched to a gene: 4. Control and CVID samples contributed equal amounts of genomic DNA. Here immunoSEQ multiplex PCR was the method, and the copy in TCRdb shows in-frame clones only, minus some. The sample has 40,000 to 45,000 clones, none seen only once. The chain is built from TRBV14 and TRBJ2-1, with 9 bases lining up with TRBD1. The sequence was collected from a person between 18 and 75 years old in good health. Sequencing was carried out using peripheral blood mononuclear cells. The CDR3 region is CASSQPGQGTYNEQFF. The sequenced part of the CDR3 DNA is TGTGCCAGCAGCCAACCGGGACAGGGTACCTACAATGAG.